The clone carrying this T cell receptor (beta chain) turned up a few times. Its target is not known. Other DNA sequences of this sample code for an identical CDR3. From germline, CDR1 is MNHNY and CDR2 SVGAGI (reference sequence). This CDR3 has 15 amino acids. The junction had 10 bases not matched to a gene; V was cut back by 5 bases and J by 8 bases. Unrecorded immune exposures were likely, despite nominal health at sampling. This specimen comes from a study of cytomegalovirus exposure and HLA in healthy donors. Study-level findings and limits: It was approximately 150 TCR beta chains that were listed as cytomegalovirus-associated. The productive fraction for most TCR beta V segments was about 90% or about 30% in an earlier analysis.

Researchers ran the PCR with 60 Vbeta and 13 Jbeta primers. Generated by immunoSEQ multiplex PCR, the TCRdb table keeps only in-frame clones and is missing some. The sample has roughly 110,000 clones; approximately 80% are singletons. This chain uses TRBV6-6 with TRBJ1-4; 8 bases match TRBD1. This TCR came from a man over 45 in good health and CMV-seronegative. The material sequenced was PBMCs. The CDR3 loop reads CASSGGQAVQEKLFF. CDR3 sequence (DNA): TGTGCCAGCAGTGGGGGACAGGCGGTGCAGGAAAAACTGTTTTTT.